The rows below give T cell receptor beta chains drawn from one sample of a study of patients and donors after allogeneic stem cell transplantation. Via MiXCR, TCRdb re-called the RT-PCR reads, giving one row per CDR3 protein. Of hundreds of thousands of distinct CDR3 sequences in the sample, roughly 17% were seen once. Sequencing was done on a sample of blood, either unsorted or a sorted T cell fraction (not recorded which). The source is a human donor who was either an allogeneic HSCT recipient or a stem cell or donor lymphocyte infusion donor (not recorded which). It is not recorded whose cells these are; they may come from a transplant donor. Both conserved end residues are part of each CDR3. A D gene is named only where the DNA matches it firmly. Clone sizes are given selectively: once, few, many, or a class where the clone is expanded.

CDR3,DNA,size,J,D,V
CAIGSRGQGFGYTF,TGTGCCATCGGTAGTCGAGGACAGGGATTTGGCTACACCTTC,-,TRBJ1-2,TRBD1,TRBV10-3
CASSFTGFGYTF,TGTGCCAGCAGCTTTACAGGGTTCGGCTACACCTTC,few,TRBJ1-2,-,TRBV11-3
CASSLAVRAGHRGNQPQHF,TGTGCCAGCAGTTTAGCCGTGAGGGCAGGGCATAGGGGCAATCAGCCCCAGCATTTT,few,TRBJ1-5,-,TRBV28
CASSPRGSGNTIYF,TGTGCCAGCTCACCACGGGGGTCCGGAAACACCATATATTTT,many,TRBJ1-3,-,TRBV18
CASSIPSDAYNEQFF,TGTGCCAGTAGTATACCTAGTGATGCCTACAATGAGCAGTTCTTC,few,TRBJ2-1,-,TRBV19
CSARPGTSKIETQYF,TGCAGTGCTAGACCCGGGACCTCCAAGATAGAGACCCAGTACTTC,-,TRBJ2-5,-,TRBV20-1
CASSQTGLGTEAFF,TGCGCCAGCAGCCAAACAGGGCTCGGCACTGAAGCTTTCTTT,-,TRBJ1-1,-,TRBV4-1
CASSRRMESTDTQYF,TGTGCCAGCAGTCGGAGGATGGAGAGCACAGATACGCAGTATTTT,-,TRBJ2-3,-,TRBV2
CASSISGRIDEQFF,TGTGCCAGTAGTATATCCGGCCGGATCGATGAGCAGTTCTTC,-,TRBJ2-1,-,TRBV19
CSPFMGGKASYEQYF,TGCAGCCCTTTCATGGGGGGGAAAGCATCCTACGAGCAGTACTTC,-,TRBJ2-7,TRBD2,TRBV29-1
CATHMGGSDQPQHF,TGTGCCACCCACATGGGGGGGTCGGATCAGCCCCAGCATTTT,-,TRBJ1-5,-,TRBV24-1
CASSYFGTSGRNEQFF,TGTGCCAGCAGTTACTTTGGGACTAGCGGGAGAAATGAGCAGTTCTTC,few,TRBJ2-1,TRBD2,TRBV6-5
CATSRDRAERAKAETQYF,TGTGCCACCAGCAGAGATCGGGCTGAGCGGGCCAAGGCGGAGACCCAGTACTTC,few,TRBJ2-5,-,TRBV15
CAINPGPRGGNTIYF,TGTGCCATCAACCCCGGACCCAGGGGGGGAAACACCATATATTTT,few,TRBJ1-3,TRBD1,TRBV10-3
CASSLGRTGTDTQYF,TGCGCCAGCAGCTTGGGACGTACCGGCACAGATACGCAGTATTTT,-,TRBJ2-3,-,TRBV5-1
CASTSGVLEAFF,TGTGCCAGCACCTCAGGGGTCCTTGAAGCTTTCTTT,-,TRBJ1-1,-,TRBV11-2
CASSPDTNQPQHF,TGCGCCAGCAGCCCTGACACCAATCAGCCCCAGCATTTT,-,TRBJ1-5,-,TRBV5-1
CASSGDPNSPLHF,TGTGCCAGCAGCGGGGACCCGAATTCACCCCTCCACTTT,few,TRBJ1-6,-,TRBV5-6
CASTKPGGYTGELFF,TGTGCCAGCACTAAACCGGGGGGCTACACCGGGGAGCTGTTTTTT,many,TRBJ2-2,-,TRBV6-1
CSARDPGLPRNQPQHF,TGCAGTGCTAGAGATCCCGGGCTTCCGCGGAATCAGCCCCAGCATTTT,few,TRBJ1-5,-,TRBV20-1
CARGLAGGYNEQFF,TGTGCCAGGGGACTAGCGGGAGGGTACAATGAGCAGTTCTTC,-,TRBJ2-1,TRBD2,TRBV2
CASSDDRLNYGYTF,TGTGCCAGCAGTGACGACAGGTTGAACTATGGCTACACCTTC,many,TRBJ1-2,-,TRBV12-3/TRBV12-4
CASTLQGVGSSNQPQHF,TGTGCCAGCACCTTACAGGGGGTAGGATCTAGCAATCAGCCCCAGCATTTT,-,TRBJ1-5,TRBD1,TRBV12-3/TRBV12-4
CATPGGAGHTDTQYF,TGTGCCACTCCGGGCGGAGCGGGGCACACAGATACGCAGTATTTT,few,TRBJ2-3,TRBD2,TRBV6-1
CASTRDPSSYNEQFF,TGTGCCAGTACCCGGGACCCCAGCTCCTACAATGAGCAGTTCTTC,-,TRBJ2-1,-,TRBV19
CASSQDEGSDTEAFF,TGCGCCAGCAGCCAAGATGAGGGGTCCGACACTGAAGCTTTCTTT,few,TRBJ1-1,-,TRBV4-1
CSVSGTISYEQYF,TGCAGCGTTTCTGGGACAATCTCCTACGAGCAGTACTTC,-,TRBJ2-7,-,TRBV29-1
CASSRNRAPRTGELFF,TGTGCCAGCAGTCGAAATCGAGCGCCGCGGACCGGGGAGCTGTTTTTT,few,TRBJ2-2,-,TRBV3-1
CAWSGGKPQETQYF,TGTGCCTGGAGTGGGGGTAAGCCCCAAGAGACCCAGTACTTC,-,TRBJ2-5,-,TRBV30
CSASGPSGWNNEQFF,TGCAGTGCCTCAGGCCCTAGCGGGTGGAACAATGAGCAGTTCTTC,many,TRBJ2-1,TRBD2,TRBV20-1
CASSLGQGSSEAFF,TGCGCCAGCAGCCTGGGACAGGGGAGTTCTGAAGCTTTCTTT,few,TRBJ1-1,TRBD1,TRBV4-1
CASSWGPQETQYF,TGCGCCAGCAGCTGGGGACCGCAAGAGACCCAGTACTTC,-,TRBJ2-5,-,TRBV5-1
CASSFARENTEAFF,TGTGCCAGCAGTTTTGCCAGGGAGAACACTGAAGCTTTCTTT,-,TRBJ1-1,-,TRBV27
CASSQDHWKGSADTQYF,TGTGCCAGCAGCCAAGACCATTGGAAGGGGTCCGCAGATACGCAGTATTTT,-,TRBJ2-3,-,TRBV4-2
CASSYFRGVHGELFF,TGTGCCAGCAGTTACTTCCGCGGGGTGCACGGGGAGCTGTTTTTT,many,TRBJ2-2,-,TRBV6-5
CASSKGAGRQYF,TGTGCCAGCAGTAAGGGGGCGGGCAGGCAGTACTTC,few,TRBJ2-7,TRBD1,TRBV6-5
CATSRGGTADTEAFF,TGTGCCACCAGCAGGGGCGGGACAGCCGACACTGAAGCTTTCTTT,few,TRBJ1-1,TRBD1,TRBV15
CASSPPRDTRISRVPF,TGTGCCAGCAGCCCTCCCCGGGACACCCGTATCTCCCGAGTGCCCTTC,-,TRBJ2-4,-,TRBV14
CASSIDRGPMKQFF,TGTGCCAGTAGTATAGATCGGGGACCAATGAAGCAGTTCTTC,few,TRBJ2-1,-,TRBV19
CASSLSAGTDTQYF,TGTGCCAGCAGCTTGAGTGCCGGCACAGATACGCAGTATTTT,many,TRBJ2-3,-,TRBV5-5
CASSQRRVGYEQYF,TGTGCCAGCAGCCAACGTAGGGTGGGGTACGAGCAGTACTTC,few,TRBJ2-7,-,TRBV3-1
CASGRRDRLLSGYTF,TGTGCCAGCGGACGCCGGGACAGGCTTTTATCTGGCTACACCTTC,few,TRBJ1-2,TRBD1,TRBV2
CSVEGGTSANSYEQYF,TGCAGCGTTGAGGGGGGGACTAGCGCGAACTCCTACGAGCAGTACTTC,many,TRBJ2-7,TRBD2,TRBV29-1
CAWSATLVAAYSYEQYF,TGTGCCTGGAGTGCCACCCTCGTAGCGGCCTACTCCTACGAGCAGTACTTC,-,TRBJ2-7,-,TRBV30
CASSLSTGGRGTQPQHF,TGTGCCAGCAGCTTATCAACAGGAGGGAGGGGAACTCAGCCCCAGCATTTT,few,TRBJ1-5,-,TRBV7-2
CASGTTDTQYF,TGTGCCAGCGGCACCACAGATACGCAGTATTTT,few,TRBJ2-3,-,TRBV19
CASSPHQGGGNQPQHF,TGTGCCAGCAGTCCTCATCAAGGGGGCGGCAATCAGCCCCAGCATTTT,many,TRBJ1-5,TRBD1,TRBV12-3/TRBV12-4
CASSLGATETQYF,TGCGCCAGCAGCCTCGGGGCGACGGAGACCCAGTACTTC,many,TRBJ2-5,-,TRBV4-1
CASSLVKGSRRNTGELFF,TGTGCCAGCAGCTTAGTCAAGGGGAGCAGGAGGAACACCGGGGAGCTGTTTTTT,-,TRBJ2-2,-,TRBV13
CSVEGITGELFF,TGCAGCGTTGAAGGGATCACCGGGGAGCTGTTTTTT,many,TRBJ2-2,-,TRBV29-1
CASSKTYGELFF,TGTGCCAGCAGCAAAACCTACGGGGAGCTGTTTTTT,-,TRBJ2-2,-,TRBV9
CASSFIYTEAFF,TGCGCCAGCAGCTTTATATACACTGAAGCTTTCTTT,-,TRBJ1-1,-,TRBV5-1
CATSRVTIAISYEQYF,TGTGCCACCAGCAGAGTCACCATCGCCATCTCCTACGAGCAGTACTTC,-,TRBJ2-7,-,TRBV15
CASSRTGKNSPLHF,TGTGCCAGCAGTCGGACAGGGAAGAATTCACCCCTCCACTTT,few,TRBJ1-6,TRBD1,TRBV27
CASSLWAQGSGEQYF,TGCGCCAGCAGCCTATGGGCGCAGGGTTCGGGAGAGCAGTACTTC,many,TRBJ2-7,-,TRBV4-1